This T cell receptor beta chain was captured by sequencing in a study of beta chain features in type 1 diabetes. The study, taken as a whole, reports: In every one of the four CD4+ subsets, TCRB CDR3s were moderately but significantly shorter in Type 1 diabetes patients.

As for this clone: Its antigen is unknown. The sample carries other DNA sequences with the same CDR3.

V gave up 1 base and J gave up 2 bases; unmatched junction bases: 2. The CDR3 loop spans 15 amino acids. In germline, CDR1 is SGDLS, CDR2 YYNGEE. The study reverse transcribed the entire isolated RNA, so it sequenced expressed TCRB transcripts. Generated by immunoSEQ multiplex PCR, the TCRdb table keeps only in-frame clones and is missing some. Here the sample spans hundreds of thousands of clones, over 12% being singletons. This sequence was found in a man aged 18 to 30 with type 1 diabetes. Sequencing was done on a sample of naive CD4+ T cells from blood. The J gene is TRBJ2-7, the V gene TRBV9; TRBD2 matches 11 bases. The CDR3 is CASSVLAGGTYEQYF. For the CDR3, the DNA is TGTGCCAGCAGCGTACTAGCGGGAGGAACCTACGAGCAGTACTTC.